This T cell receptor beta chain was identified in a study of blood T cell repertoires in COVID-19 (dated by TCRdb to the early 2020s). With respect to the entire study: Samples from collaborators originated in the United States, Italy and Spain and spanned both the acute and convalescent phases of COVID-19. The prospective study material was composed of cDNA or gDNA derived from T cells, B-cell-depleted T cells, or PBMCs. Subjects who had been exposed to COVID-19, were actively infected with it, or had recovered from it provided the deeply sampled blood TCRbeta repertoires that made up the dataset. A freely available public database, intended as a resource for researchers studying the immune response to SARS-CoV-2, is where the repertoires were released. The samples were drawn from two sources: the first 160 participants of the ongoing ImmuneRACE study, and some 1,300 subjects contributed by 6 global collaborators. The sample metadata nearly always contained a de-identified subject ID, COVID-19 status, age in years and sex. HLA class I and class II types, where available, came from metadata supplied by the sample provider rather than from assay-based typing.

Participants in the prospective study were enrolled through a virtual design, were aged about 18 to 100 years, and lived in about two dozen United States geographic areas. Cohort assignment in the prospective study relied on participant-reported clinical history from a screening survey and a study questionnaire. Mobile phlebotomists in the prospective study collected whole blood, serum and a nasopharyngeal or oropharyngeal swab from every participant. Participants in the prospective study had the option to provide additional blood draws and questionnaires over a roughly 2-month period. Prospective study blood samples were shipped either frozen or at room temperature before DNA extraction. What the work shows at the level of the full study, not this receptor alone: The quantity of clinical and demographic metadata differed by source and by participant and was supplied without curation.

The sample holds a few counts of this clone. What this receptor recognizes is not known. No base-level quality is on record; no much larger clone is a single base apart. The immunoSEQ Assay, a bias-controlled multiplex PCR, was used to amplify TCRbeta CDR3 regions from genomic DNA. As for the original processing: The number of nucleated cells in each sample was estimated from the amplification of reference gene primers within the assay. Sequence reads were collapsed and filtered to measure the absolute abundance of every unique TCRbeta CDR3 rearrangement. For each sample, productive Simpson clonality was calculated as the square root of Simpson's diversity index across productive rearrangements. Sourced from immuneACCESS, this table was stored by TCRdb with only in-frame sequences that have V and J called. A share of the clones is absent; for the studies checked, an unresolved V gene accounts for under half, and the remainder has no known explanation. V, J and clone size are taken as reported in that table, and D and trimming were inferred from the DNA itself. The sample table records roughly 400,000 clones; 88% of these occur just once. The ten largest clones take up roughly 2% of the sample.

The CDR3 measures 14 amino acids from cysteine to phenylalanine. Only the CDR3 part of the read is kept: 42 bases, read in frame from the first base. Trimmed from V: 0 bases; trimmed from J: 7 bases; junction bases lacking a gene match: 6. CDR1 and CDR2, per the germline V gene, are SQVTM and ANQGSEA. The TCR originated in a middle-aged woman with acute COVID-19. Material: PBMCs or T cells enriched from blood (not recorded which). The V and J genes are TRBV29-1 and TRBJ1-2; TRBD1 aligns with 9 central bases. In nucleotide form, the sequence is TGCAGCGTTGAAGAATGGGACAGGGTCGGTGGCTACACCTTC. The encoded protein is CSVEEWDRVGGYTF.